The clone carrying this T cell receptor beta chain appeared a single time. The source of the sample is a study of T cell responses to AZD1222 COVID-19 vaccine. Using immunoSEQ multiplex PCR, the repertoire was profiled, and TCRdb retains in-frame clones only, with some absent. In the table there are roughly 77,000 clones, approximately 85% of which are singletons. The CDR3 is 14 residues long. From germline, CDR1 is MDHEN and CDR2 SYDVKM. V lost 2 bases and J lost 2; bases outside the gene matches: 0. The J gene is TRBJ1-3, the V gene TRBV28; TRBD1 matches 7 bases. Material: peripheral blood, obtained on day 0 of MenACWY control vaccination. This clonotype originated in an adult in good health. CDR3 loop: CASSLQGAGNTIYF. In DNA form, the CDR3 reads TGTGCCAGCAGTTTACAGGGGGCTGGAAACACCATATATTTT.